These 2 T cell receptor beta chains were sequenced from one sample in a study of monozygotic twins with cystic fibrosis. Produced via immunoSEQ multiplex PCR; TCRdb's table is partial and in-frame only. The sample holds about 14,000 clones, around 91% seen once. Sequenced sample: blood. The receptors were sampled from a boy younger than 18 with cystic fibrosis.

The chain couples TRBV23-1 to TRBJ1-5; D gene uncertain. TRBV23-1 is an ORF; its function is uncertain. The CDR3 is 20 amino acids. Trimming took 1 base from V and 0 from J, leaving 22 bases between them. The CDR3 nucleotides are TGCGCCAGCAGTCAATGGATAGACGTACGCCCCCCGTATAGCAATCAGCCCCAGCATTTT. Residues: CASSQWIDVRPPYSNQPQHF.

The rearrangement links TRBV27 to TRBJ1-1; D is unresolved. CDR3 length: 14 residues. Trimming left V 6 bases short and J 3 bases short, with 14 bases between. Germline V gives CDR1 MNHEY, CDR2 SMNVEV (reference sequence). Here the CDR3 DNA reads TGTGCCAGCAGCTCTGTCAAGGGCGACACTGAAGCTTTCTTT. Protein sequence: CASSSVKGDTEAFF.